This T cell receptor beta chain was recovered during a study of T cell responses to AZD1222 COVID-19 vaccine. Second doses at about 4 or about 12 weeks were pooled. Trimming shortened V by 1 base and J by 4 bases, and 11 bases separated the two germline ends. The germline gives CDR1 KGHSH, CDR2 LQKENI. This CDR3 is built from 15 residues. Assay: immunoSEQ multiplex PCR; the TCRdb copy retains only in-frame clones and omits some. In the table there are about 150,000 clones, around nine tenths of which are singletons. About this clone: Its antigen is unknown.

Study results and caveats: It was only six AZD1222 recipients who were seropositive at baseline.

Sequenced material: peripheral blood, taken 28 days after the second AZD1222 dose. This chain joins TRBV18 and TRBJ1-5; D is ambiguous. The sequence was obtained from an adult who received the AZD1222 COVID-19 vaccine. The chain's CDR3 is CASSPQESGNQPQHF. The CDR3 nucleotides are TGTGCCAGCTCACCACAGGAGTCAGGAAATCAGCCCCAGCATTTT.